These 14 T cell receptor beta chains share one sample of origin, sequenced in a study of human T cells and chemical hapten exposure. TCRdb itself ran the RACE reads through MiXCR, one entry per CDR3 protein. Here the sample spans about 250,000 distinct CDR3 sequences, roughly 7.7% being singletons. Time point indicated: pre-sensitization, week 0. The treatment was: therapeutic diphenylcyclopropenone sensitization with weekly scalp DPC. The sample consisted of whole blood, taken in connection with sensitization to the hapten diphenylcyclopropenone (DPC). The receptor set was obtained from a man between 18 and 29 years old with alopecia areata. Some clones in this sample may be carry-over from other donors' samples.

The sample holds many counts of this clonotype. CDR3 sequence (DNA): TGTGCCAGCAGCTTAGCGGATCAAACCGGGGAGCTGTTTTTT. Translation: CASSLADQTGELFF. V is TRBV11-1 and J is TRBJ2-2; no clear D gene. Trimming stripped 0 bases from V and 5 bases from J, with 7 bases between. The V gene's germline CDR1 is SGHAT and CDR2 FQDESV (reference sequence). This CDR3 is built from 14 residues.

The chain has TRBV12-3 or TRBV12-4 and TRBJ2-1, with D possibly being TRBD2 (7 bases). V was clipped by 5 bases and J by 0 bases, with 14 bases between them. The CDR3 consists of 16 residues. CDR3 sequence (DNA): TGTGCCAGCAGTCCGACGGGGGGCCTCTCCTACAATGAGCAGTTCTTC. Translating gives CASSPTGGLSYNEQFF.

Note on this clonotype: A much larger clone lies a single base off, so this may be a read error. This sequence joins TRBV20-1 and TRBJ1-5; tentatively, D is TRBD1 (5 bases). In germline, CDR1 is DFQATT, CDR2 SNEGSKA (reference sequence). The V and J ends lost 4 bases and 1 base respectively, with 17 bases between them. This CDR3 comprises 16 residues. The chain's CDR3 is CSAIMGGDPSNQPQHF. In DNA, the CDR3 is TGCAGTGCTATAATGGGCGGGGACCCAAGCAATCAGCCCCAGCATTTT.

This clonotype has a handful of counts. The chain recombines TRBV7-9 with TRBJ1-6; D not certain. This CDR3 contains 14 residues. Germline values: CDR1 SEHNR, CDR2 FQNEAQ (reference sequence). Trimming took 5 bases from V and 6 from J, leaving 11 bases between them. The CDR3 DNA sequence: TGTGCCAGCAGCGAAGTCATTCCTAATTCACCCCTCCACTTT. Residues: CASSEVIPNSPLHF.

This clonotype has a count of ten or more. CDR3 region: CASSRTPVSDSLYGYTF. The CDR3 DNA sequence: TGTGCCAGCAGTCGTACGCCTGTTTCGGACAGTCTCTATGGCTACACCTTC. This rearrangement joins TRBV27 to TRBJ1-2, with a tentative D call TRBD1 (6 bases). CDR1 and CDR2 (germline): MNHEY, SMNVEV (reference sequence). Deletions cut 5 bases from V and 4 bases from J, with 23 bases between. The CDR3 spans 17 residues.

This clonotype was seen a handful of times. The chain is built from TRBV20-1 and TRBJ2-3; 12 bases map to TRBD2. The CDR3 has 15 residues. V was pared by 5 bases and J by 5 bases, with 8 bases of the junction left unmatched. Germline V lookup: CDR1 DFQATT, CDR2 SNEGSKA (reference sequence). The DNA of the CDR3 is TGCAGTGCTGAGCTAGCGGGGGGGCGCGGAGATACGCAGTATTTT. Translation: CSAELAGGRGDTQYF.

This clonotype turned up a few times. The gene calls are TRBV5-6 and TRBJ2-7; TRBD1 aligns across 8 bases. Germline V gene data show CDR1 as SGHDT and CDR2 as YYEEEE. V lost 0 bases and J lost 6; bases outside the gene matches: 5. The CDR3 sequence is 14 residues long. In nucleotides, the CDR3 is TGTGCCAGCAGCTTGGACCACAGGGGGTCCGAGCAGTACGTC. Translating it yields CASSLDHRGSEQYV.

This clonotype was seen ten or more times. The chain carries TRBV10-3 and TRBJ1-5; TRBD1 might be the D (5 bases). Germline loops: CDR1 ENHRY, CDR2 SYGVKD. The CDR3 is 13 amino acids. Trimming pared 4 bases from V and 5 bases from J, leaving 9 bases between. CDR3 protein: CAISVGEDQPQHF. CDR3 bases: TGTGCCATCAGTGTGGGGGAGGATCAGCCCCAGCATTTT.

This clonotype appeared many times. The chain combines TRBV7-9 with TRBJ1-1; D remains ambiguous. V was cut by 8 bases and J by 1 base, with 14 bases left in between. Germline V gene data show CDR1 as SEHNR and CDR2 as FQNEAQ (reference sequence). The CDR3 runs 14 residues. The CDR3: CASSPWLQNTEAFF. The CDR3 DNA is TGTGCCAGCTCACCCTGGCTGCAGAACACTGAAGCTTTCTTT.

Comments on this clonotype: This may come from a read error, since a much larger clone is one base off. This rearrangement joins TRBV5-1 to TRBJ2-1; 9 nucleotides match TRBD2. CDR1 is SGHRS, CDR2 YFSETQ, per germline. The length of the CDR3 is 14 residues. With 4 bases clipped from V and 6 bases from J, the junction kept 5 bases outside the gene matches. Here the CDR3 DNA reads TGCGCCAGCAGCCTGCCTAGCGGGGTCAATGAGCAGTTCTTC. Its protein is CASSLPSGVNEQFF.

V usage is TRBV18 and J usage is TRBJ2-3, with D possibly TRBD1 on 6 matching bases. CDR3 length: 17 residues. Germline assignment: CDR1 KGHSH and CDR2 LQKENI. Between the trimmed V and J ends, which lost 1 base and 0 bases, there was a span of 14 bases. The CDR3 here is CASSPRPQGPSTDTQYF. The DNA for the CDR3 is TGTGCCAGCTCACCACGTCCGCAGGGGCCTAGCACAGATACGCAGTATTTT.

The rearrangement uses TRBV20-1 and TRBJ1-5; 8 nucleotides match TRBD1. Trimming removed 7 bases from V and 7 bases from J; junction bases left unmatched: 6. Germline CDR1 DFQATT, CDR2 SNEGSKA (reference sequence). The CDR3 loop spans 12 amino acids. In DNA form, the CDR3 reads TGCAGTGGTGGACAGGGTGACCAGCCCCAGCATTTT. Protein product: CSGGQGDQPQHF.

The CDR3 loop reads CASSYGVYEQYV. Here the CDR3 DNA reads TGTGCCAGCAGCTATGGGGTTTACGAGCAGTACGTC. The chain carries TRBV7-9 and TRBJ2-7; D remains unclear. The V end was cut by 4 bases, the J end by 4 bases, with 8 bases between. Looked up from germline, CDR1 is SEHNR and CDR2 is FQNEAQ (reference sequence). CDR3 length: 12 amino acids.

The rearrangement joins TRBV20-1 to TRBJ2-2; D is ambiguous. Germline V CDR1 and CDR2: DFQATT, SNEGSKA (reference sequence). The V end was cut by 2 bases, the J end by 6 bases, with 13 bases between. CDR3 length: 14 amino acids. The CDR3 DNA sequence: TGCAGTGCTAGATTTGGCAGAACCCCCGGGGAGCTGTTTTTT. It is translated as CSARFGRTPGELFF.